Presented here are 14 T cell receptor beta chains from one specimen sequenced in a study of circulating and synovial CD4+ cells in juvenile arthritis (dated by TCRdb to between 2014 and 2016). To prepare the library, the immunoSEQ multiplex PCR assay was applied. The immuneACCESS repertoire file appears here via TCRdb, limited to in-frame rearrangements. These files lack a portion of the clones; in checked studies, under half of the deficit traces to unresolved V genes, and the cause of the others is not known. The sample yields around 35,000 clones; roughly 95% were counted once. The top ten clonotypes cover about 0.19% of the sample. The specimen sequenced was CD4+ T cells from blood. These receptors all stem from a human donor with juvenile idiopathic arthritis.

The CDR3 loop reads CASSQDGGYNEQFF. The CDR3 DNA sequence: TGTGCCAGCAGCCAAGATGGGGGGTACAATGAGCAGTTCTTC. The rearrangement joins TRBV4-2 to TRBJ2-1; the D gene is possibly TRBD2 (6 bases). CDR3 length equals 14 residues. From germline, CDR1 is LGHNA and CDR2 YNFKEQ. Trimming shortened V by 0 bases and J by 4 bases, and 7 bases separated the two germline ends.

The chain is built from TRBV6-6 and TRBJ1-6, with a possible D match to TRBD1 (5 bases). The CDR3 length is 13 residues. The ends were cut back, 6 bases at V and 7 bases at J, with 10 bases in the middle. Germline CDR1 is MNHNY and CDR2 is SVGAGI (reference sequence). DNA for the CDR3: TGTGCCAGCAGGTCCGGGGGGAATTCACCCCTCCACTTT. It translates to CASRSGGNSPLHF.

In DNA form, the CDR3 reads TGCGCCAGCAGCCGGGCTGGACAGGGTATAACTGAAGCTTTCTTT. It is translated as CASSRAGQGITEAFF. The rearrangement joins TRBV4-1 to TRBJ1-1; the match to TRBD1 covers 8 bases. The V and J ends lost 4 bases and 5 bases, in that order; junction bases with no gene match: 9. From germline, CDR1 is MGHRA and CDR2 YSYEKL. CDR3 length equals 15 residues.

The rearrangement joins TRBV28 to TRBJ1-2; no clear D gene. Germline V CDR1 and CDR2: MDHEN, SYDVKM. The ends were cut back, 10 bases at V and 0 bases at J, with 15 bases in the middle. CDR3 size: 14 residues. The DNA of the CDR3 is TGTGCCATCCAGGAGGCACTTACTAACTATGGCTACACCTTC. Translation gives CAIQEALTNYGYTF.

The V and J genes are TRBV13 and TRBJ1-2; maybe TRBD1 (5 bases). The CDR3 length is 13 residues. Trimming took 1 base from V and 8 from J, leaving 11 bases between them. Germline CDR1 PRHDT, CDR2 FYEKMQ (reference sequence). CDR3 in amino acids: CASSLDSAGGYTF. CDR3 DNA sequence: TGTGCCAGCAGCTTAGACTCGGCAGGGGGCTACACCTTC.

The chain uses TRBV28 and TRBJ2-3; a possible D gene is TRBD2 (6 bases). The CDR3 extends over 16 amino acids. Per germline, CDR1 MDHEN and CDR2 SYDVKM. V was clipped by 7 bases and J by 0 bases, with 17 bases between them. The CDR3 DNA follows: TGTGCCAGCACGACGTTGACTGGGACTAGCACAGATACGCAGTATTTT. Protein product: CASTTLTGTSTDTQYF.

The rearrangement joins TRBV12-5 to TRBJ2-3, with TRBD1 identical over 8 bases. V was pared by 2 bases and J by 2 bases, with 9 bases of the junction left unmatched. The length of the CDR3 is 17 residues. Looked up from germline, CDR1 is LGHNT and CDR2 is FRNRAP. DNA for the CDR3: TGTGCTAGTGGTTTGTCCGCCGGGACAGGAGACACAGATACGCAGTATTTT. This sequence encodes CASGLSAGTGDTDTQYF.

The J gene is TRBJ2-5, the V gene TRBV5-4; 7 bases fit TRBD2. The DNA end favors TRBJ2-7, so the J call may be wrong. The CDR3 totals 13 residues. Germline V gives CDR1 SGHNT, CDR2 YYREEE (reference sequence). CDR3 coding DNA: TGTGCCAGCAGCCGCGGGAGAGTGGACGAGCAGTACTTC. It codes for CASSRGRVDEQYF.

The chain couples TRBV5-1 to TRBJ2-3; 9 nucleotides match TRBD1. Germline V gene lookup returns CDR1 SGHRS and CDR2 YFSETQ. The V gene end was trimmed by 4 bases and the J gene end by 6 bases; junction bases not matched to a gene: 9. The CDR3 is made up of 15 amino acids. CDR3 region: CASSTGTGRADTQYF. DNA for the CDR3: TGCGCCAGCAGCACCGGGACAGGGCGAGCGGATACGCAGTATTTT.

This chain uses TRBV5-1 with TRBJ2-2; the match to TRBD1 covers 8 bases. The CDR3 loop spans 14 amino acids. The V and J ends lost 1 base and 5 bases, in that order; junction bases with no gene match: 1. Germline loops: CDR1 SGHRS, CDR2 YFSETQ. The CDR3 spells CASSLTGGTGELFF. The CDR3 DNA follows: TGCGCCAGCAGCTTGACAGGGGGGACCGGGGAGCTGTTTTTT.

The rearrangement uses TRBV5-1 and TRBJ2-1; tentatively, D is TRBD1 (5 bases). This CDR3 is built from 15 residues. V was cut by 3 bases and J by 3 bases, with 13 bases left in between. Germline-derived CDR1 and CDR2 are SGHRS and YFSETQ. CDR3 region: CASSSDSPYYNEQFF. As DNA, the CDR3 is TGCGCCAGCAGCTCAGACAGCCCCTACTACAATGAGCAGTTCTTC.

This clone has only one observation. The chain employs TRBV7-9 and TRBJ2-1, with a tentative D call TRBD2 (6 bases). The germline gives CDR1 SEHNR, CDR2 FQNEAQ (reference sequence). CDR3 length: 14 amino acids. Trimming took 6 bases from V and 0 from J, leaving 9 bases between them. The CDR3 loop is CASSSGDSYNEQFF. CDR3 in DNA: TGTGCCAGCAGTTCGGGAGACTCCTACAATGAGCAGTTCTTC.

The rearrangement uses TRBV9 and TRBJ2-5; D perhaps matches TRBD1 (6 bases). The tail of the sequence fits TRBJ2-7 better, so the J call may be wrong. The CDR3 runs to 14 residues. Germline CDR1 and CDR2: SGDLS and YYNGEE. The CDR3 reads CASSVGAPTSEQYF. Here the CDR3 DNA reads TGTGCCAGCAGCGTGGGGGCTCCAACGAGCGAGCAGTACTTC.

The J gene is TRBJ2-5, the V gene TRBV5-6; D possibly corresponds to TRBD1 (7 bases). The V end was cut by 2 bases, the J end by 5 bases, with 10 bases between. Germline lookup yields CDR1 SGHDT and CDR2 YYEEEE. The CDR3 contains 13 residues. CDR3 sequence reads: CASSFSGGETQYF. The CDR3 DNA is TGTGCCAGCAGCTTCTCAGGGGGGGAGACCCAGTACTTC. Using reference TRBV5-6 and TRBJ2-5 for the parts outside the CDR3, the full variable domain is DAGVTQSPTHLIKTRGQQVTLRCSPKSGHDTVSWYQQALGQGPQFIFQYYEEEERQRGNFPDRFSGHQFPNYSSELNVNALLLGDSALYLCASSFSGGETQYFGPGTRLLVL.